This is a list of T cell receptor beta chains from one sample in a study of T cell responses to AZD1222 COVID-19 vaccine. Clones were sequenced by immunoSEQ multiplex PCR, and TCRdb holds only the in-frame ones, with some missing. The repertoire holds roughly 140,000 clones, about nine tenths seen once, with 3% to 4% in the top ten. The sample consisted of peripheral blood, taken on day 0 of MenACWY control vaccination. These receptors were obtained from an adult in good health. Both conserved end residues are part of each CDR3. A D gene is named only where the DNA matches it firmly. Only some rows state a clone size, as once, few, many or a class for expanded clones.

clone_size	v_call	j_call	d_call	cdr3_length	cdr3_aa	cdr3_nt
NA	TRBV7-3	TRBJ2-2	TRBD1	15	CASSLGTGRTGELFF	TGTGCCAGCAGCTTGGGGACAGGGCGCACCGGGGAGCTGTTTTTT
NA	TRBV28	TRBJ2-1	NA	12	CASIERGNEQFF	TGTGCCAGCATTGAACGGGGGAATGAGCAGTTCTTC
NA	TRBV7-2	TRBJ2-7	TRBD2	15	CASSLVASGVYEQYF	TGTGCCAGCAGCTTAGTAGCCAGCGGGGTCTACGAGCAGTACTTC
NA	TRBV7-6	TRBJ2-5	TRBD1	14	CASSLSGQGGTQYF	TGTGCCAGCAGCTTATCGGGACAGGGCGGGACCCAGTACTTC
NA	TRBV15	TRBJ2-2	NA	15	CATSAGRTMGWELFF	TGTGCCACCAGCGCAGGGAGGACAATGGGCTGGGAGCTGTTTTTT
NA	TRBV6-2/TRBV6-3	TRBJ2-7	TRBD1	14	CASSNRDRGREQYF	TGTGCCAGCAGTAACCGGGACAGGGGGCGGGAGCAGTACTTC
NA	TRBV9	TRBJ2-1	NA	15	CASSVAASSYNEQFF	TGTGCCAGCAGCGTAGCGGCTAGCAGTTACAATGAGCAGTTCTTC
NA	TRBV4-1	TRBJ1-1	NA	14	CASSQSPQGTEAFF	TGCGCCAGCAGCCAGTCCCCACAAGGGACTGAAGCTTTCTTT
NA	TRBV19	TRBJ2-1	TRBD1	17	CASSERRGTGGRNEQFF	TGTGCCAGTAGTGAACGTAGAGGGACAGGCGGGCGCAATGAGCAGTTCTTC
NA	TRBV12-3/TRBV12-4	TRBJ1-5	NA	12	CASKGTNQPQHF	TGTGCCAGCAAGGGCACCAATCAGCCCCAGCATTTT
once	TRBV28	TRBJ1-5	NA	13	CASSLPFDQPQHF	TGTGCCAGCAGTTTACCTTTCGATCAGCCCCAGCATTTT
NA	TRBV27	TRBJ2-5	TRBD2	16	CASSQASGRSRETQYF	TGTGCCAGCAGTCAGGCTAGCGGGAGATCGCGGGAGACCCAGTACTTC
NA	TRBV2	TRBJ2-5	NA	14	CASSSRTGEETQYF	TGTGCCAGCAGTTCCCGGACGGGGGAAGAGACCCAGTACTTC
NA	TRBV4-3	TRBJ2-7	NA	14	CASSPWTTSYEQYF	TGCGCCAGCAGCCCCTGGACTACTTCCTACGAGCAGTACTTC
NA	TRBV10-3	TRBJ2-7	TRBD2	14	CAISESTGGGEQYF	TGTGCCATCAGTGAGTCGACGGGAGGCGGCGAGCAGTACTTC
once	TRBV24-1	TRBJ2-2	TRBD1	17	CATSDLPGQGKTGELFF	TGTGCCACCAGTGATTTGCCGGGACAGGGAAAGACCGGGGAGCTGTTTTTT
NA	TRBV3-1/TRBV3-2	TRBJ1-6	TRBD1	15	CASSHSDRVSSPLHF	TGTGCCAGCAGCCATTCCGACAGGGTAAGCTCACCCCTCCACTTT
NA	TRBV7-9	TRBJ2-7	TRBD2	15	CASSTRLAAAGEQYF	TGTGCCAGCAGCACCCGACTAGCGGCAGCGGGCGAGCAGTACTTC
NA	TRBV6-5	TRBJ1-1	NA	14	CASSYSQVNTEAFF	TGTGCCAGCAGTTATTCGCAGGTGAACACTGAAGCTTTCTTT
few	TRBV5-1	TRBJ2-7	NA	15	CASSLGRNLAYEQYF	TGCGCCAGCAGCTTGGGGCGGAACCTCGCCTACGAGCAGTACTTC
NA	TRBV3-1/TRBV3-2	TRBJ1-6	NA	14	CASSQTDANSPLHF	TGTGCCAGCAGCCAAACAGATGCTAATTCACCCCTCCACTTT
NA	TRBV7-2	TRBJ2-1	TRBD2	16	CASSQRTSGRYNEQFF	TGTGCCAGCAGCCAACGGACTAGCGGGAGATACAATGAGCAGTTCTTC
NA	TRBV21-1	TRBJ2-2	NA	16	CASSKETGRNTGELFF	TGTGCCAGCAGCAAAGAAACGGGCCGGAACACCGGGGAGCTGTTTTTT
once	TRBV28	TRBJ2-3	NA	12	CASHTSRDTQYF	TGTGCCAGCCACACTAGCAGAGATACGCAGTATTTT
NA	TRBV11-3	TRBJ1-1	TRBD1	14	CASSITGALTEAFF	TGTGCCAGCAGCATAACAGGGGCTTTGACTGAAGCTTTCTTT
NA	TRBV24-1	TRBJ2-2	NA	17	CATSDLQGRTNTGELFF	TGTGCCACCAGTGATCTACAGGGCCGTACGAACACCGGGGAGCTGTTTTTT